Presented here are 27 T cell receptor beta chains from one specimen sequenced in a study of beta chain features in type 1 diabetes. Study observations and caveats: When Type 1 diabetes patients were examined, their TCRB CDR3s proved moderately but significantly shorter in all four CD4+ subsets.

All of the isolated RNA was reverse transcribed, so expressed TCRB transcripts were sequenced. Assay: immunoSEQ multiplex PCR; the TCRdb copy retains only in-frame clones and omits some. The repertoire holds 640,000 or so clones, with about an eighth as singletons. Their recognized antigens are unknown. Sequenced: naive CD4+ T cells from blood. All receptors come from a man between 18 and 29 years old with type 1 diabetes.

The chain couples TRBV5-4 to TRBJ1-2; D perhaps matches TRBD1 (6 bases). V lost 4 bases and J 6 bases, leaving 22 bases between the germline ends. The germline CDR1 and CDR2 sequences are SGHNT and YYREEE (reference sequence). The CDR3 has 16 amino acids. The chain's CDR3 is CASSPINAGAANGYTF. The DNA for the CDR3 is TGTGCCAGCAGCCCGATAAACGCAGGGGCGGCGAATGGCTACACCTTC.

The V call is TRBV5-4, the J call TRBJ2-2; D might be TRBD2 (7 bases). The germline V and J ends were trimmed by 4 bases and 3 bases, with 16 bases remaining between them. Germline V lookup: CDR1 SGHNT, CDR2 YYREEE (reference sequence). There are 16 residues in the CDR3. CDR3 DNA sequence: TGTGCCAGCAGCCCCTATGGGGGGGCGGACACCGGGGAGCTGTTTTTT. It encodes CASSPYGGADTGELFF.

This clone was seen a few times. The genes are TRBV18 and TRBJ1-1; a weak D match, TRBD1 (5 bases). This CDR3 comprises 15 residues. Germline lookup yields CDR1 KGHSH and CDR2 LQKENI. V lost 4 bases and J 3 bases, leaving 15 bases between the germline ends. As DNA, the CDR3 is TGTGCCAGCTCACAGTTGGCAGGGATTGACACTGAAGCTTTCTTT. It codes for CASSQLAGIDTEAFF. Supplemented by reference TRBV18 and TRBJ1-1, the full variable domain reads NAGVMQNPRHLVRRRGQEARLRCSPMKGHSHVYWYRQLPEEGLKFMVYLQKENIIDESGMPKERFSAEFPKEGPSILRIQQVVRGDSAAYFCASSQLAGIDTEAFFGQGTRLTVV.

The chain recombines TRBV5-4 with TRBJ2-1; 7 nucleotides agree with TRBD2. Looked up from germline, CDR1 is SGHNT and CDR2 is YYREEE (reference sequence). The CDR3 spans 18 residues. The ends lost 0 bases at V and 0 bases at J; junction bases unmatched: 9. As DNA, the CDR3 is TGTGCCAGCAGCTTGGGGTCCGGGGGGAAAAGCTCCTACAATGAGCAGTTCTTC. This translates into CASSLGSGGKSSYNEQFF.

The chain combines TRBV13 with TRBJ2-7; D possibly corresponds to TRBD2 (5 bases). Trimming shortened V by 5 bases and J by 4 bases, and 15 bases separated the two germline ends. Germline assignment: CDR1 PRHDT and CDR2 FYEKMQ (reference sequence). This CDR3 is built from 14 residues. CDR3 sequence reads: CASSPGIPSYEQYF. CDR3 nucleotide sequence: TGTGCCAGCAGCCCCGGGATACCTTCTTACGAGCAGTACTTC. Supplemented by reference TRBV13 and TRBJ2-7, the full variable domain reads AAGVIQSPRHLIKEKRETATLKCYPIPRHDTVYWYQQGPGQDPQFLISFYEKMQSDKGSIPDRFSAQQFSDYHSELNMSSLELGDSALYFCASSPGIPSYEQYFGPGTRLTVT.

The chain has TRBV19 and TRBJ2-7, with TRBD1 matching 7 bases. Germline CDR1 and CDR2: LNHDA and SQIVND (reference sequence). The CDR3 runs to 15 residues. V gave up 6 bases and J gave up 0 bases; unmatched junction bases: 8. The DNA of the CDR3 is TGTGCCAGTAGCGCCGGGACAGACAGCTCCTACGAGCAGTACTTC. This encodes CASSAGTDSSYEQYF.

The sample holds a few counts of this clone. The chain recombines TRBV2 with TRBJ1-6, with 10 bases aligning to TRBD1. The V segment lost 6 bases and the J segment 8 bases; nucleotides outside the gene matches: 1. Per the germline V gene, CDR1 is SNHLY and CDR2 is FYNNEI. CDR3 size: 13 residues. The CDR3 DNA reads TGTGCCAGCAGGGGGACAGGGGATTCACCCCTCCACTTT. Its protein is CASRGTGDSPLHF.

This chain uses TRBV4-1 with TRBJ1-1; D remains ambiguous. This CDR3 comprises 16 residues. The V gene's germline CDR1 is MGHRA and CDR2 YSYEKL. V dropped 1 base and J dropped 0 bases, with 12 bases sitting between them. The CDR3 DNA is TGCGCCAGCAGCCAAGGGGCTGCCGTGTTGAACACTGAAGCTTTCTTT. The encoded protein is CASSQGAAVLNTEAFF.

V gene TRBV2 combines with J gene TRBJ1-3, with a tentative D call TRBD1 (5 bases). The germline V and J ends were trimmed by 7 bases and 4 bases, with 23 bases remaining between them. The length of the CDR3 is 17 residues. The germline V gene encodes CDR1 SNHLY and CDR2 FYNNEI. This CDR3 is CASNPLLSGGGGNTIYF. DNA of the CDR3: TGTGCCAGCAACCCACTACTCTCCGGGGGAGGGGGAAACACCATATATTTT.

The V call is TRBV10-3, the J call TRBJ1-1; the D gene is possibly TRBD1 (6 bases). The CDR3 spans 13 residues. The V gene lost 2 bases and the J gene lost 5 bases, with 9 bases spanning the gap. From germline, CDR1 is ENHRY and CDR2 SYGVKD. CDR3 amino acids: CAISEDRTTEAFF. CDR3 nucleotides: TGTGCCATCAGTGAGGACAGGACGACTGAAGCTTTCTTT.

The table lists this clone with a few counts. CDR3 amino acids: CASSVRAGGEGTDTQYF. The DNA of the CDR3 is TGTGCCAGCAGCGTAAGGGCGGGGGGCGAAGGCACAGATACGCAGTATTTT. The chain couples TRBV9 to TRBJ2-3, with 8 bases identical to TRBD2. The CDR3 covers 17 residues. Unmatched junction bases numbered 8, after V lost 1 base and J lost 1 base. Germline V gene data show CDR1 as SGDLS and CDR2 as YYNGEE.

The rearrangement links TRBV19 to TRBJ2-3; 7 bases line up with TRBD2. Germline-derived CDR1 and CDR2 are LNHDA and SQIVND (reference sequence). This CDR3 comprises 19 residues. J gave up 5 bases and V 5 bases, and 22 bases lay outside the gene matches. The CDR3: CASSHWSLSPGRVRDTQYF. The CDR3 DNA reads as TGTGCCAGTAGTCACTGGTCTCTGTCACCAGGGAGGGTCAGAGATACGCAGTATTTT.

As DNA, the CDR3 is TGTGCCAGCAGCACGGGGACCGCTACCAATGGCTACACCTTC. Encoded protein: CASSTGTATNGYTF. The gene calls are TRBV7-9 and TRBJ1-2, with a possible D match to TRBD1 (5 bases). The V gene lost 5 bases and the J gene lost 6 bases, with 16 bases spanning the gap. The germline V gene encodes CDR1 SEHNR and CDR2 FQNEAQ (reference sequence). The CDR3 sequence is 14 residues long.

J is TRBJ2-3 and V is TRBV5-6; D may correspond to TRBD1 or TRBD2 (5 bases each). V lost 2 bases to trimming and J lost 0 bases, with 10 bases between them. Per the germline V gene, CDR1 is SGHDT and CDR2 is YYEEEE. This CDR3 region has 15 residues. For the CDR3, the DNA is TGTGCCAGCAGCTTCGAGGGGCTAAGCACAGATACGCAGTATTTT. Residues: CASSFEGLSTDTQYF. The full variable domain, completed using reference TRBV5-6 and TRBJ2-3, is DAGVTQSPTHLIKTRGQQVTLRCSPKSGHDTVSWYQQALGQGPQFIFQYYEEEERQRGNFPDRFSGHQFPNYSSELNVNALLLGDSALYLCASSFEGLSTDTQYFGPGTRLTVL.

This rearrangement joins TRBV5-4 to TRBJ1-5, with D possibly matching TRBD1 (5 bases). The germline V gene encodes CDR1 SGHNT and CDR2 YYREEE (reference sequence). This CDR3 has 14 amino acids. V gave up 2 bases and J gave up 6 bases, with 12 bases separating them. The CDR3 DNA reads TGTGCCAGCAGCTTCCAGGGAAGCGGTCAGCCCCAGCATTTT. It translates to CASSFQGSGQPQHF.

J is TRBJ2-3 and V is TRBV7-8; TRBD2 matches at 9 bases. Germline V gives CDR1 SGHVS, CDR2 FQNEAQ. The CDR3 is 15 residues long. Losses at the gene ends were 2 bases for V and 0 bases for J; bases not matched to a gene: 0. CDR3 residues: CASSLLAGSTDTQYF. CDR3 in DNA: TGTGCCAGCAGCTTACTAGCGGGGAGCACAGATACGCAGTATTTT.

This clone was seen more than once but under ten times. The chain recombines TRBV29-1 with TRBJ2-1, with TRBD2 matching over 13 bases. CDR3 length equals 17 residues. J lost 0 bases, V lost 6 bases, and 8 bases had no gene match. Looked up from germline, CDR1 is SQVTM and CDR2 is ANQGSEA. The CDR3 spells CSVNGLAGDSSYNEQFF. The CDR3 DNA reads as TGCAGCGTGAATGGACTAGCGGGGGATAGCTCCTACAATGAGCAGTTCTTC.

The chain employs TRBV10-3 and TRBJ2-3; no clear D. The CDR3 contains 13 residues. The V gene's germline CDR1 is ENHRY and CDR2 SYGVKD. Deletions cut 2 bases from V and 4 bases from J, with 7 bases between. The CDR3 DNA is TGTGCCATCAGTGAGGCACCGGCAGATACGCAGTATTTT. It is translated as CAISEAPADTQYF.

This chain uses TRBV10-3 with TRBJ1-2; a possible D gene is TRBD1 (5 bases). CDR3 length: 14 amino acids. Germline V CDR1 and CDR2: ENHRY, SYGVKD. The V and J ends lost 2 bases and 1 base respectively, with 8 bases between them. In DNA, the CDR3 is TGTGCCATCAGTGAGGACAGCTATAACTATGGCTACACCTTC. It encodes CAISEDSYNYGYTF.

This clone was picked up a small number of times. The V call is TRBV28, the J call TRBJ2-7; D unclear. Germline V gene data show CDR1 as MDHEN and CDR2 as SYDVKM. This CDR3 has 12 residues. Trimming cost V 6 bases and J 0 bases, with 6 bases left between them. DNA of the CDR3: TGTGCCAGCAGGGTGAGCTCCTACGAGCAGTACTTC. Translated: CASRVSSYEQYF. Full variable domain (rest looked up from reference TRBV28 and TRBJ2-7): DVKVTQSSRYLVKRTGEKVFLECVQDMDHENMFWYRQDPGLGLRLIYFSYDVKMKEKGDIPEGYSVSREKKERFSLILESASTNQTSMYLCASRVSSYEQYFGPGTRLTVT.

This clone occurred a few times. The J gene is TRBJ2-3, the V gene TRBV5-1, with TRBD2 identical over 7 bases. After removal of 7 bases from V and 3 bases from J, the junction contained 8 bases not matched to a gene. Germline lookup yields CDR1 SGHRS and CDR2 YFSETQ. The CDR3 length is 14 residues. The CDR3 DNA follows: TGCGCCAGCCTCCGCGGGCGGGAGACAGATACGCAGTATTTT. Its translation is CASLRGRETDTQYF. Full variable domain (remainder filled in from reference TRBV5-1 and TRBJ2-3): KAGVTQTPRYLIKTRGQQVTLSCSPISGHRSVSWYQQTPGQGLQFLFEYFSETQRNKGNFPGRFSGRQFSNSRSEMNVSTLELGDSALYLCASLRGRETDTQYFGPGTRLTVL.

The CDR3 is CASRLGFF. The CDR3, as DNA: TGTGCAAGTCGCTTGGGTTTCTTT. V is TRBV12-2 and J is TRBJ1-1. TRBV12-2 is a pseudogene. The CDR3 consists of 8 residues.

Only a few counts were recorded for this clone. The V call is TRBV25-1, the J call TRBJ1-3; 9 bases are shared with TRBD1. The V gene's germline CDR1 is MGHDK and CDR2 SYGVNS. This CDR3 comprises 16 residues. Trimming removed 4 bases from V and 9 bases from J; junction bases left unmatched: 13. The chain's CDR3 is CASSAFLTGGSGTIYF. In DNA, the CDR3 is TGTGCCAGCAGTGCGTTCCTTACAGGGGGCTCTGGCACCATATATTTT.

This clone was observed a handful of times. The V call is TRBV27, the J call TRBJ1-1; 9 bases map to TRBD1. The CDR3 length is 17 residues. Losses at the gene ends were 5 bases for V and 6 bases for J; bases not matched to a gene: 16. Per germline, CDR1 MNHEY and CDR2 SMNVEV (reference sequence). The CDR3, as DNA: TGTGCCAGCAGTCCATGGACAGGGGCTGGTTTACCGCCTGAAGCTTTCTTT. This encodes CASSPWTGAGLPPEAFF.

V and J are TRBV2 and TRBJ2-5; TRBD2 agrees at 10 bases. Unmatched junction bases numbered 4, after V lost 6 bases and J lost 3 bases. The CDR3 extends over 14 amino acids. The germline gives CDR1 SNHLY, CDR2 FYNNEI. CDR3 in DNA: TGTGCCAGCAGCGTCAGCGGGGGGGAAGAGACCCAGTACTTC. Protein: CASSVSGGEETQYF.

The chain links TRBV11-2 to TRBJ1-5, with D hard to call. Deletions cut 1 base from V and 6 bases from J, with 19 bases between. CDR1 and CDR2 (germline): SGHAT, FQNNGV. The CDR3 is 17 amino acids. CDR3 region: CASSLGTLKGGSQPQHF. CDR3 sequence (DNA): TGTGCCAGCAGCTTAGGGACCCTTAAGGGAGGAAGTCAGCCCCAGCATTTT.

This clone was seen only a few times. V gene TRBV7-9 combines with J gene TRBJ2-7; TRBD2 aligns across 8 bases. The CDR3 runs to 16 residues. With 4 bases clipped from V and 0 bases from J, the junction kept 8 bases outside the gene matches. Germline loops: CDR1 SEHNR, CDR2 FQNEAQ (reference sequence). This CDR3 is CASSSLAGPSSYEQYF. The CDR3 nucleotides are TGTGCCAGCAGCTCATTAGCGGGGCCAAGCTCCTACGAGCAGTACTTC.